This TCR beta chain was sequenced in a study of T cell repertoires in ileal Crohn's disease. Study context: Less than 40% were active smokers at surgery; median disease duration was around 7.9 years.

Overall study findings and caveats: Active smokers at surgery had more clonal expansions than non-smokers.

Eligibility required adulthood, ileal or ileocolonic Crohn's disease and indicated ileocolonic resection. TCRdb's table, derived via immunoSEQ multiplex PCR, lists solely in-frame clones and lacks some. The data contain roughly 9,100 clones, approximately 80% of them singletons. Per germline, CDR1 LNHDA and CDR2 SQIVND (reference sequence). The CDR3 has 14 amino acids. V lost 9 bases, J lost 3 bases, and 6 bases stayed unmatched. On this clone: Its specificity is not known.

This receptor was taken from an adult with Crohn's disease. The sequenced sample consisted of ileal tissue. The chain couples TRBV19 to TRBJ2-3; 10 bases agree with TRBD1. The CDR3 nucleotides read TGTGCCAGCCGGGACAGGGGAGGGACAGATACGCAGTATTTT. Translating gives CASRDRGGTDTQYF.